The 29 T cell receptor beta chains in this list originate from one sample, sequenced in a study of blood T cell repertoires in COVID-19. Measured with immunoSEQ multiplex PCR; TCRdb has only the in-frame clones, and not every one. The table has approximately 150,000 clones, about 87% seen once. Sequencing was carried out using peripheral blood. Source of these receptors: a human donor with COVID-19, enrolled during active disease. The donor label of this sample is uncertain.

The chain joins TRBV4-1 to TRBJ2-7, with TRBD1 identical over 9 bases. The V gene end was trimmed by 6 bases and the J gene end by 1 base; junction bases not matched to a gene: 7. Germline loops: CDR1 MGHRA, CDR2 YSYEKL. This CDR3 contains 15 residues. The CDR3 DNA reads TGCGCCAGCAGTCATAGGACAGGGGAATCCTACGAGCAGTACTTC. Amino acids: CASSHRTGESYEQYF.

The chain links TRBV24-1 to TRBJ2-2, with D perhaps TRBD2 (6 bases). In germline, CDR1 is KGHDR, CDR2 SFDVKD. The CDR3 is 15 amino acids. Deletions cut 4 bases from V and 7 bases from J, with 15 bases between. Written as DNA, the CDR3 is TGTGCCACCAGTGACGCGGGGAGGCTCGGCGGGGAGCTGTTTTTT. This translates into CATSDAGRLGGELFF.

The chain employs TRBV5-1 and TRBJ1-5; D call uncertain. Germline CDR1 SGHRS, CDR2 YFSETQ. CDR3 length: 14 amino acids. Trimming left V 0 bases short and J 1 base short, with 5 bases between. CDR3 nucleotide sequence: TGCGCCAGCAGCTTGGGGGAGAGCAATCAGCCCCAGCATTTT. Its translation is CASSLGESNQPQHF.

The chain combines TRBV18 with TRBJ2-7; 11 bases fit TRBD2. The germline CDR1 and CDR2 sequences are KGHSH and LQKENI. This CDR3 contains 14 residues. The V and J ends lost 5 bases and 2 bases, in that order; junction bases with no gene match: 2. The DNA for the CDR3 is TGTGCCAGCTCATTAGCGGGGGGGACCTACGAGCAGTACTTC. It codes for CASSLAGGTYEQYF.

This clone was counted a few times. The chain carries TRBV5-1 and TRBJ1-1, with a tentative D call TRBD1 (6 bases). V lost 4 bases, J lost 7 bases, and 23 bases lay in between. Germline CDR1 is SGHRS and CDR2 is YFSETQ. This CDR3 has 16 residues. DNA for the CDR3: TGCGCCAGCAGCGGACATCCCGGGACAACAAGCCTTGAAGCTTTCTTT. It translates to CASSGHPGTTSLEAFF.

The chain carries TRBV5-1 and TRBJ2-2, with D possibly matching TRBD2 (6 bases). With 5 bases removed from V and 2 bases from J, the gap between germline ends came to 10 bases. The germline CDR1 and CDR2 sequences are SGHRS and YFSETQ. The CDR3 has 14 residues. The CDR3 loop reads CASRGDSNTGELFF. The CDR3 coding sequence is TGCGCCAGCAGGGGGGACTCTAACACCGGGGAGCTGTTTTTT.

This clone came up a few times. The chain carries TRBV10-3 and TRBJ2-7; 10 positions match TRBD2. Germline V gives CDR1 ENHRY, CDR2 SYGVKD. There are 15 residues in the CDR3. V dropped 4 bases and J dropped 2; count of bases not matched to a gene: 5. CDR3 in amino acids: CAISVERGGPYEQYF. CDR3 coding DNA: TGTGCCATCAGTGTAGAGCGGGGGGGCCCCTACGAGCAGTACTTC.

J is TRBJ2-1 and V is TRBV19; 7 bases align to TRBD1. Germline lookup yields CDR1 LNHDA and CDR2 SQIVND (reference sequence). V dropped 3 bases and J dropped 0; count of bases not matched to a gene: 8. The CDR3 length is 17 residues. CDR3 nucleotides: TGTGCCAGTAGTATCTGGGACAGACCTAGCTCCTACAATGAGCAGTTCTTC. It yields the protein CASSIWDRPSSYNEQFF.

The CDR3: CASSLTGQSVTGTDTQYF. CDR3 sequence (DNA): TGTGCCAGCAGCTTGACGGGACAGAGCGTTACTGGCACAGATACGCAGTATTTT. V usage is TRBV5-4 and J usage is TRBJ2-3, with 7 nucleotides matching TRBD1. The CDR3 sequence is 18 residues long. Germline CDR1 reads SGHNT; CDR2 reads YYREEE (reference sequence). Trimming cost V 1 base and J 1 base; bases outside gene matches: 12.

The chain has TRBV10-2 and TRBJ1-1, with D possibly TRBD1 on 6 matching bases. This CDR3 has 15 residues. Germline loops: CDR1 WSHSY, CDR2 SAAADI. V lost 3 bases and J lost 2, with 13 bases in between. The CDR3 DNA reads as TGCGCCAGCAGTGAACCTGGACAGATAAACACTGAAGCTTTCTTT. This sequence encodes CASSEPGQINTEAFF.

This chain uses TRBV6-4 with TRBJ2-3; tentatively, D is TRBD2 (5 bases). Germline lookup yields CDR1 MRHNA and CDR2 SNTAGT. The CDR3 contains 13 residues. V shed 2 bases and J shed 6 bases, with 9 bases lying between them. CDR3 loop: CASSDQTGDTQYF. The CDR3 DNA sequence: TGTGCCAGCAGTGACCAAACGGGGGATACGCAGTATTTT.

The CDR3 DNA sequence: TGTGCCAGCAGCAGTTCGAGGGCGGGAGGGGATAGGGACCACAGAGATACGCAGTATTTT. This codes for CASSSSRAGGDRDHRDTQYF. The chain uses TRBV6-4 and TRBJ2-3; 9 bases agree with TRBD2. Germline trimming cut 6 bases from V and 5 bases from J; bases unmatched to any gene: 24. The CDR3 consists of 20 residues. The germline V gene has CDR1 MRHNA and CDR2 SNTAGT.

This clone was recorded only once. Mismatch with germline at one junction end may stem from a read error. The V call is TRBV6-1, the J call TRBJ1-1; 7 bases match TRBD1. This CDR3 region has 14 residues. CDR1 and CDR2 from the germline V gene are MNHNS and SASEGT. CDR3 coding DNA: TGTGCCAGCATTGAAAGGGGGCAGGGGACTGAAGCTTTCTTT. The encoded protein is CASIERGQGTEAFF.

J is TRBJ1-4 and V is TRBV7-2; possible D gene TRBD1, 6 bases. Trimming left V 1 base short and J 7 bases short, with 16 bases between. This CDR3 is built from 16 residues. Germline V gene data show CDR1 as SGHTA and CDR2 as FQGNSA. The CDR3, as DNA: TGTGCCAGCAGCTTAGGGTCGGGGGGCTGGAGTGAAAAACTGTTTTTT. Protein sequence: CASSLGSGGWSEKLFF.

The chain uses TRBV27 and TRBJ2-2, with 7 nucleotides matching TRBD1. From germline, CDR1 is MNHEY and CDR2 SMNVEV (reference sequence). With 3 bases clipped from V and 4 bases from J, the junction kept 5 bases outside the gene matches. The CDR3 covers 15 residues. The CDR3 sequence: CASSFGAGGTGELFF. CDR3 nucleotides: TGTGCCAGCAGTTTTGGGGCAGGGGGCACCGGGGAGCTGTTTTTT.

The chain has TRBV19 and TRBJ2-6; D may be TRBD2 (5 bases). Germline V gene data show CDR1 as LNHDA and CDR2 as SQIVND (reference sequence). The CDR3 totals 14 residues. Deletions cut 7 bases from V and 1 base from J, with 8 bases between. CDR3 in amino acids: CASNRGSGANVLTF. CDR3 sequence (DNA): TGTGCCAGTAATCGGGGTTCTGGGGCCAACGTCCTGACTTTC.

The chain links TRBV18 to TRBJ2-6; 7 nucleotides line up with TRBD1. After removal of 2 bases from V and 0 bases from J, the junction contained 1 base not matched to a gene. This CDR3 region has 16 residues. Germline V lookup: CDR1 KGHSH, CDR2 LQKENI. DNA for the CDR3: TGTGCCAGCTCACCAGACAGGGCCTCTGGGGCCAACGTCCTGACTTTC. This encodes CASSPDRASGANVLTF.

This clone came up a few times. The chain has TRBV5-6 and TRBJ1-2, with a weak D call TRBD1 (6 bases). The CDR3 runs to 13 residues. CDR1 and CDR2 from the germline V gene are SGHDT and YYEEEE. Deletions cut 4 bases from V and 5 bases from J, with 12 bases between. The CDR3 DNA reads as TGTGCCAGCAGCCACAGGGAGGGATATGGCTACACCTTC. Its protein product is CASSHREGYGYTF.

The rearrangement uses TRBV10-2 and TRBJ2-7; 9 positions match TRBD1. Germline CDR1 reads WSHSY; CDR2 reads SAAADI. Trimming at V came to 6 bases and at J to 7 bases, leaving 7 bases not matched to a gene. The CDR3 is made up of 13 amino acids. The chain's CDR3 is CASRWTGAEEQYF. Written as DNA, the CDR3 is TGCGCCAGCAGGTGGACAGGGGCGGAAGAGCAGTACTTC.

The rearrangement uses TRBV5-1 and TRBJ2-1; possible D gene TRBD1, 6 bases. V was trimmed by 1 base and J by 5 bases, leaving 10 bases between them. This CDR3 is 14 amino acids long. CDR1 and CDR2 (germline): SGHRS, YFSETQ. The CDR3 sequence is CASSLMGADNEQFF. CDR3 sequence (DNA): TGCGCCAGCAGCTTGATGGGGGCGGACAATGAGCAGTTCTTC.

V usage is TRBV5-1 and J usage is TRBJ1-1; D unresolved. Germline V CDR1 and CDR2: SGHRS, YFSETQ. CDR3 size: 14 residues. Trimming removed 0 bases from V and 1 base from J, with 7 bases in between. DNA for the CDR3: TGCGCCAGCAGCTTGGAGCCTAGGAACACTGAAGCTTTCTTT. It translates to CASSLEPRNTEAFF.

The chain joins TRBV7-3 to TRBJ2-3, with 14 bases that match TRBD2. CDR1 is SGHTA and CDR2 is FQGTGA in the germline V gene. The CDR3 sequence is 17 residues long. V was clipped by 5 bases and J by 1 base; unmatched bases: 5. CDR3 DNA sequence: TGTGCCAGCAGCCCCTCGACTAGCGGGAGGGGCACAGATACGCAGTATTTT. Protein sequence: CASSPSTSGRGTDTQYF.

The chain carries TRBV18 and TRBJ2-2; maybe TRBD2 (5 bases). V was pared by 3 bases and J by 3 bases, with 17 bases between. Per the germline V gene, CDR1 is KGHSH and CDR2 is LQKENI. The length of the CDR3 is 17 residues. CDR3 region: CASSPPEGRIDTGELFF. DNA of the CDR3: TGTGCCAGCTCACCCCCCGAAGGGAGAATAGACACCGGGGAGCTGTTTTTT.

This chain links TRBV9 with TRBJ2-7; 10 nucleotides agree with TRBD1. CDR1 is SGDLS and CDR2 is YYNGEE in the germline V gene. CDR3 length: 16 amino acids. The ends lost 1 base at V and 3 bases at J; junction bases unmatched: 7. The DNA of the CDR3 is TGTGCCAGCAGCGTAACCGGGACAGGGGTGTACTACGAGCAGTACTTC. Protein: CASSVTGTGVYYEQYF.

The CDR3 protein is CASSSSTDTQYF. The DNA of the CDR3 is TGTGCCAGCAGCTCTAGCACAGATACGCAGTATTTT. V and J are TRBV12-3 or TRBV12-4 and TRBJ2-3, with D hard to call. The V and J ends lost 6 bases and 0 bases respectively, with 4 bases between them. The CDR3 contains 12 residues.

DNA for the CDR3: TGTGCCAGTAGTATTCATCCGACTGTGAACACTGAAGCTTTCTTT. Translation: CASSIHPTVNTEAFF. The genes are TRBV19 and TRBJ1-1; D gene uncertain. This CDR3 comprises 15 residues. Looked up from germline, CDR1 is LNHDA and CDR2 is SQIVND (reference sequence). V lost 3 bases and J 0 bases, leaving 11 bases between the germline ends.

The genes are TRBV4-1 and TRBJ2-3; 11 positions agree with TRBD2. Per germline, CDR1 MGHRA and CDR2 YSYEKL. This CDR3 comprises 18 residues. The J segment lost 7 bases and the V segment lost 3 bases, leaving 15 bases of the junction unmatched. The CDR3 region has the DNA TGCGCCAGCAGCCACCCAGGGGCTAGCGGGGGGCACGCGAATACGCAGTATTTT. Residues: CASSHPGASGGHANTQYF.

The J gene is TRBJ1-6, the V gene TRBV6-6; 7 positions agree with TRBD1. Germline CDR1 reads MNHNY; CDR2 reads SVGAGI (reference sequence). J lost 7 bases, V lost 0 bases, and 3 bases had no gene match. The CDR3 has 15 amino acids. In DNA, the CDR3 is TGTGCCAGCAGTTACTCGGTACAGGGGAATTCACCCCTCCACTTT. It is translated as CASSYSVQGNSPLHF.

CDR3 loop: CASTSRGGAEAFF. CDR3 nucleotides: TGCGCCAGCACCTCAAGAGGCGGCGCTGAAGCTTTCTTT. This rearrangement joins TRBV5-1 to TRBJ1-1; D gene unclear. CDR3 size: 13 residues. The V end was cut by 6 bases, the J end by 6 bases, with 15 bases between. Germline V gene sequence: CDR1 SGHRS, CDR2 YFSETQ.